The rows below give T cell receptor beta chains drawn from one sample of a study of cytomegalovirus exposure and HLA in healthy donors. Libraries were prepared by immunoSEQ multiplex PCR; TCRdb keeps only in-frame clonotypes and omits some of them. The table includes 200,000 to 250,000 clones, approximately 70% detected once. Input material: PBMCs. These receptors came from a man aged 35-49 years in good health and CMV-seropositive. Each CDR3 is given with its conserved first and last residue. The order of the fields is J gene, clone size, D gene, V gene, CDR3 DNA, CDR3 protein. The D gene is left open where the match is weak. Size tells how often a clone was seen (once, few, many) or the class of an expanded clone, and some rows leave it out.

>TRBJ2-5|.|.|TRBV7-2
TGTGCCAGCACCGATACCGGTTGGGGGGATCAAGAGACCCAGTACTTC
CASTDTGWGDQETQYF
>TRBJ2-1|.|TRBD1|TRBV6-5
TGTGCCAGCAGTTATACCGGGACAGGGGGTGAGCAGTTCTTC
CASSYTGTGGEQFF
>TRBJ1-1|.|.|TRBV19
TGTGCCAGTAGTATAGATGATATGAGGGAGTATACTGAAGCTTTCTTT
CASSIDDMREYTEAFF
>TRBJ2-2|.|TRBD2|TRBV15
TGTGCCACCAGCCCCCCCGTGCGGGGGAGTTGGACCGGGGAGCTGTTTTTT
CATSPPVRGSWTGELFF
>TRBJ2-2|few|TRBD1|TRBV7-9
TGTGCCAGCAGGCGAGATACAGGGGTGGCCGGGGAGCTGTTTTTT
CASRRDTGVAGELFF
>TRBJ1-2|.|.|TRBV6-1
TGTGCCAGCAGTGAAACCGCCGATCGGGGACTGGACTATGGCTACACCTTC
CASSETADRGLDYGYTF
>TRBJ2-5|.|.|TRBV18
TGTGCCAGCTCTCTACAGGGCAGAGGAGAGACCCAGTACTTC
CASSLQGRGETQYF
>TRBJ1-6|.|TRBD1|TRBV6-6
TGTGCCAGCAGTGACAGGGGATTACTCCACTTT
CASSDRGLLHF
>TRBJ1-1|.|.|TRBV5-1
TGCGCCAGTGAACCGCAGGGGCCGAACACTGAAGCTTTCTTT
CASEPQGPNTEAFF
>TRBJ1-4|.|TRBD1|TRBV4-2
TGTGCCAGCAGCCAGCCTACTAGGGGGCGCGATGAAAAACTGTTTTTT
CASSQPTRGRDEKLFF
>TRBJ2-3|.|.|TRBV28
TGTGCCAGCAGTCTCTCTAGCCTGGGCAAAGATACGCAGTATTTT
CASSLSSLGKDTQYF
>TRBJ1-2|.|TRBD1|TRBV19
TGTGCCGCGGAGGACAGGAATCGGGGCTACACCTTC
CAAEDRNRGYTF
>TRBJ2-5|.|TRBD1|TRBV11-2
TGTGCCAGCAGCCTCGCCGGGACAGGGGTAGAGACCCAGTACTTC
CASSLAGTGVETQYF
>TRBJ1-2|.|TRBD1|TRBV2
TGTGCCAGCAGTCCATTTCGACAGGGATCTTCCTCTGGCTACACCTTC
CASSPFRQGSSSGYTF
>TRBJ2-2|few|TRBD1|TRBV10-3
TGTGCCATCAGTGAAGGACAGGACACCGGGGAGCTGTTTTTT
CAISEGQDTGELFF
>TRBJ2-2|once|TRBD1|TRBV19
TGTGCCAGTGGAAGAGGCCTGGGGGACAGGGGGCATTCTGGGGAGCTGTTTTTT
CASGRGLGDRGHSGELFF
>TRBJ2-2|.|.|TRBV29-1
TGCAGCGTTCCCTACCTGACAGGCGCCACCGGGGAGCTGTTTTTT
CSVPYLTGATGELFF
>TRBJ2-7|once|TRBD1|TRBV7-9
TGTGCCAGCAGCTCGTGGAGTAGGGGGCTGTACGAGCAGTACTTC
CASSSWSRGLYEQYF
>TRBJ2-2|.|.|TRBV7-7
TGTGCCAGCAGCCCTCTCGTTGCCGGGGAGCTGTTTTTT
CASSPLVAGELFF
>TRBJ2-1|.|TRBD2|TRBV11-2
TGTGCCAGCAGCCCGCCGGGACTAGCGGGTCCGCAGTTCTTC
CASSPPGLAGPQFF